This T cell receptor beta chain was recorded in a study of blood T cell repertoires in COVID-19. The data were produced by immunoSEQ multiplex PCR, yet TCRdb's version contains in-frame clones alone and is incomplete. The sample has a few hundred thousand clones; around 83% are singletons. The V gene's germline CDR1 is WSHSY and CDR2 SAAADI. Trimming removed 10 bases from V and 0 bases from J, with 12 bases in between. The CDR3 spans 13 residues. The receptor's source is a woman aged 50 to 60 with COVID-19, enrolled during active disease. The gene calls are TRBV10-2 and TRBJ1-1, with D hard to call. Input material: peripheral blood. CDR3 in DNA: TGCGCCACCCTGACAAGCATGAACACTGAAGCTTTCTTT. Translation gives CATLTSMNTEAFF.